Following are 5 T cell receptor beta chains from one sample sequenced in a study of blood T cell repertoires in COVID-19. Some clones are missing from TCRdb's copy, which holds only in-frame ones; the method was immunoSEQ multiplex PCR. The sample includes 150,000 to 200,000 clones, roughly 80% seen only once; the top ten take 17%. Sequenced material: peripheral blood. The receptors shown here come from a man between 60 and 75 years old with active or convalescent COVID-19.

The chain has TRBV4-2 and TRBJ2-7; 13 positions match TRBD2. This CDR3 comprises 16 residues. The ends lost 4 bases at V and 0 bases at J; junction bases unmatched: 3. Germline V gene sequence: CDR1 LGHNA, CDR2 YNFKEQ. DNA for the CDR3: TGTGCCAGCAGCCTAGGGACTAGCGGGGACTCCTACGAGCAGTACTTC. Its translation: CASSLGTSGDSYEQYF.

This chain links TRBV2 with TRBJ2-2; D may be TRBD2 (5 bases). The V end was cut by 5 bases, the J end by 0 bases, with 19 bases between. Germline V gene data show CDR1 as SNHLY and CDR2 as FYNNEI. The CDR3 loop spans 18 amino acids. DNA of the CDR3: TGTGCCAGCAGTTCCCCCCATCGAGGGAGAGCGAACACCGGGGAGCTGTTTTTT. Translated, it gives CASSSPHRGRANTGELFF.

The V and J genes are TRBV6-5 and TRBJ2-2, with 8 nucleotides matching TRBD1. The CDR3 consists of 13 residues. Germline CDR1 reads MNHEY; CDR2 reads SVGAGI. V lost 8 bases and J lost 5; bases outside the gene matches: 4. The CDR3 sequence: CASGQGPTGELFF. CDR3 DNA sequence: TGTGCCAGCGGACAGGGACCAACCGGGGAGCTGTTTTTT.

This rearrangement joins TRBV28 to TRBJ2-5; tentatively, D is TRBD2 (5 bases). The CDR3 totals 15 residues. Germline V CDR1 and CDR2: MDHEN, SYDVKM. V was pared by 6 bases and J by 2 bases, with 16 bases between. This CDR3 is CASRGRDNAQETQYF. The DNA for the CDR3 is TGTGCCAGCAGAGGCCGGGATAACGCACAAGAGACCCAGTACTTC.

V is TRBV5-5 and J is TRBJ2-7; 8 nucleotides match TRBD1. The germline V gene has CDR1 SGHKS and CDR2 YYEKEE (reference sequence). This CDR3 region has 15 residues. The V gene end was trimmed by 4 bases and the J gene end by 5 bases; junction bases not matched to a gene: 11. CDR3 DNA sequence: TGTGCCAGCAGCGTCGGACAGGGTGAGGTCAACGAGCAGTACTTC. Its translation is CASSVGQGEVNEQYF.